This record concerns one T cell receptor (beta chain) sequence. Measured with immunoSEQ multiplex PCR; TCRdb has only the in-frame clones, and not every one. The sample has fewer than 200,000 clones; 90% to 95% are singletons. Per germline, CDR1 MNHNY and CDR2 SVGAGI (reference sequence). Germline trimming cut 5 bases from V and 2 bases from J; bases unmatched to any gene: 6. The CDR3 spans 15 residues. The sample originates from a study of shared clonotypes between healthy human individuals. What was sequenced was naive CD4+ T cells sorted from blood. This sample's subset: CD45RA+ positively selected. This clonotype was obtained from a woman younger than 45 in good health. This chain connects TRBV6-6 to TRBJ2-7; 10 nucleotides line up with TRBD2. CDR3 amino acids: CASSNSGRPPYEQYF. The DNA for the CDR3 is TGTGCCAGCAGTAATAGCGGGAGGCCTCCCTACGAGCAGTACTTC.